The source of this T cell receptor beta chain is a study of cytomegalovirus exposure and HLA in healthy donors. General study results and limits: Later on, an analysis found that several of the most significant clusters appeared to be linked to common viral pathogens, which included parvovirus B19. With DRB1 most and HLA-C fewest, TCR association rates differed between HLA loci in a later analysis. A later analysis showed that HLA-associated TCR beta chains had undergone more clonal expansion than equally common others.

PCR amplification relied on 60 Vbeta primers (plus 13 Jbeta primers). TCRdb's table, derived via immunoSEQ multiplex PCR, lists solely in-frame clones and lacks some. Of around 150,000 clones listed, about 79% are singletons. This clone was observed a handful of times. Its target is unknown. This CDR3 is 15 amino acids long. V lost 0 bases and J lost 1; bases outside the gene matches: 1. Per the germline V gene, CDR1 is SGHRS and CDR2 is YFSETQ. The rearrangement uses TRBV5-1 and TRBJ1-1; 9 nucleotides align to TRBD1. Sequencing was done on a sample of PBMCs. This receptor was obtained from a man aged 45-60 years in good health and CMV-seropositive. CDR3 DNA sequence: TGCGCCAGCAGCTTGGGGGGACAGGGGAACACTGAAGCTTTCTTT. Its translation: CASSLGGQGNTEAFF.